This T cell receptor beta chain was identified in a study of blood T cell repertoires in COVID-19. Whole-study context: Acute-phase and convalescent COVID-19 samples originated in the United States, Italy and Spain. Sources were T cells, B-cell-depleted T cells, or PBMCs; the material itself was cDNA or gDNA.

Original methodology: Using reference gene primer amplification, nucleated cell counts were estimated. Clones were read by immunoSEQ multiplex PCR, and TCRdb kept only the in-frame ones, dropping some. V, J and clone size are those of that table, while D and trimming were read from the DNA. This table holds 110,000 to 150,000 clones, 75% to 85% found once. This CDR3 is built from 16 residues. CDR1 and CDR2 (germline): SGHDT, YYEEEE. Trimming shortened V by 3 bases and J by 8 bases, and 21 bases separated the two germline ends. This TCR came from a man aged 60 to 75 with active or convalescent COVID-19. The chain combines TRBV5-6 with TRBJ2-1, with a weak D call TRBD2 (6 bases). Sequenced: peripheral blood. CDR3 sequence: CASSSRLVKDRHEQFF. In DNA form, the CDR3 reads TGTGCCAGCAGCTCGAGACTAGTAAAAGACCGCCATGAGCAGTTCTTC. The whole variable domain, remainder taken from reference TRBV5-6 and TRBJ2-1, is DAGVTQSPTHLIKTRGQQVTLRCSPKSGHDTVSWYQQALGQGPQFIFQYYEEEERQRGNFPDRFSGHQFPNYSSELNVNALLLGDSALYLCASSSRLVKDRHEQFFGPGTRLTVL.